What follows are 17 T cell receptor beta chains derived from one specimen sequenced in a study of blood T cell repertoires in COVID-19. The method was immunoSEQ multiplex PCR; TCRdb's version includes in-frame clones alone and lacks a portion of them. The sample contains some 530,000 clones, approximately 83% of which appear only once. The sample taken for sequencing was peripheral blood. The receptors here all came from a human donor in a cohort sampled during active COVID-19.

This chain joins TRBV28 and TRBJ1-4; D is perhaps TRBD1 (6 bases). The CDR3 has 13 residues. Trimming took 8 bases from V and 8 from J, leaving 15 bases between them. Germline V CDR1 and CDR2: MDHEN, SYDVKM. CDR3 nucleotide sequence: TGTGCCAGCCTCCAGGGGCGGAGGGAAAAACTGTTTTTT. It is translated as CASLQGRREKLFF.

Remarks on this clone: This could be a read error, since a much larger clone is one nucleotide away. Here the CDR3 DNA reads TGTGCCAGCAGTTTGGACAGCTCTGGAAACACCATATATTTT. Translating it yields CASSLDSSGNTIYF. The V call is TRBV5-8, the J call TRBJ1-3; D possibly corresponds to TRBD1 (6 bases). Germline V gene data show CDR1 as SGHTS and CDR2 as YDEGEE. This CDR3 is 14 amino acids long.

V usage is TRBV10-3 and J usage is TRBJ1-5, with D uncertain. The CDR3 spans 13 residues. Germline values: CDR1 ENHRY, CDR2 SYGVKD. V was trimmed by 7 bases and J by 4 bases, leaving 11 bases between them. The CDR3 loop is CAINQDTNQPQHF. The CDR3 DNA is TGTGCCATCAACCAGGATACAAATCAGCCCCAGCATTTT.

CDR3 bases: TGTGCCAGCAGCACCCATGGGGGGGGCAATCAGCCCCAGCATTTT. As protein: CASSTHGGGNQPQHF. The rearrangement links TRBV28 to TRBJ1-5; D possibly corresponds to TRBD1 (5 bases). V was trimmed by 6 bases and J by 2 bases, leaving 14 bases between them. There are 15 residues in the CDR3. CDR1 and CDR2 from the germline V gene are MDHEN and SYDVKM. Full variable domain (remainder filled in from reference TRBV28 and TRBJ1-5): DVKVTQSSRYLVKRTGEKVFLECVQDMDHENMFWYRQDPGLGLRLIYFSYDVKMKEKGDIPEGYSVSREKKERFSLILESASTNQTSMYLCASSTHGGGNQPQHFGDGTRLSIL.

As to this clone: The sample contains more than one DNA sequence encoding this CDR3. J is TRBJ1-1 and V is TRBV11-3; D perhaps matches TRBD1 (5 bases). CDR1 and CDR2 (germline): SGHNT, YENEEA. V lost 0 bases to trimming and J lost 1 base, with 6 bases between them. The CDR3 loop spans 14 amino acids. CDR3 coding DNA: TGTGCCAGCAGCTTAGATGGACAGAACACTGAAGCTTTCTTT. As protein: CASSLDGQNTEAFF.

The genes are TRBV3-1 (or the pseudogene TRBV3-2) and TRBJ2-7, with D tentatively TRBD1 (5 bases). V lost 3 bases to trimming and J lost 2 bases, with 14 bases between them. The CDR3 totals 15 residues. Germline-derived CDR1 and CDR2 are LGHDT and YNNKEL (reference sequence). The CDR3 reads CASSHPGQGAYEQYF. In nucleotides, the CDR3 is TGTGCCAGCAGCCATCCCGGGCAGGGCGCCTACGAGCAGTACTTC.

V and J are TRBV7-2 and TRBJ2-7, with TRBD1 as a possible D gene (8 bases). The CDR3 extends over 15 amino acids. With 0 bases removed from V and 4 bases from J, the gap between germline ends came to 13 bases. Looked up from germline, CDR1 is SGHTA and CDR2 is FQGNSA. The DNA of the CDR3 is TGTGCCAGCAGCTTAGCGCACAGGGGGGGATACGAGCAGTACTTC. Translated, it gives CASSLAHRGGYEQYF.

This rearrangement joins TRBV10-1 to TRBJ2-7, with D possibly being TRBD1 (6 bases). Germline V CDR1 and CDR2: WNHNN, SYGVQD (reference sequence). The length of the CDR3 is 15 residues. Trimming took 2 bases from V and 5 from J, leaving 16 bases between them. This CDR3 is CASSEKGQPGNEQYF. CDR3 sequence (DNA): TGCGCCAGCAGTGAGAAGGGACAACCTGGGAACGAGCAGTACTTC.

The J gene is TRBJ1-1, the V gene TRBV27; D possibly corresponds to TRBD1 (5 bases). The CDR3 has 17 residues. Germline V gene sequence: CDR1 MNHEY, CDR2 SMNVEV (reference sequence). Trimming shortened V by 7 bases and J by 4 bases, and 25 bases separated the two germline ends. CDR3 coding DNA: TGTGCCAGCATCGTCAAGCCCCCAGGGTTGGGCTCCACTGAAGCTTTCTTT. Residues: CASIVKPPGLGSTEAFF.

This chain uses TRBV14 with TRBJ2-7, with D possibly TRBD1 on 5 matching bases. CDR3 length equals 16 residues. The germline gives CDR1 SGHDN, CDR2 FVKESK. With 1 base removed from V and 5 bases from J, the gap between germline ends came to 18 bases. CDR3 sequence: CASSQGRWGTTDEQYF. For the CDR3, the DNA is TGTGCCAGCAGCCAAGGCCGATGGGGCACGACGGACGAGCAGTACTTC.

This clone was recorded once. This chain uses TRBV28 with TRBJ2-1, with TRBD2 identical over 10 bases. This CDR3 spans 16 amino acids. The V gene's germline CDR1 is MDHEN and CDR2 SYDVKM. The junction had 11 bases not matched to a gene; V was cut back by 5 bases and J by 7 bases. DNA for the CDR3: TGTGCCAGCAGTCCCGCCTCTAGCGGGAGTCGGAATGAGCAGTTCTTC. Translating gives CASSPASSGSRNEQFF.

V is TRBV29-1 and J is TRBJ2-3; 7 nucleotides agree with TRBD2. The V and J ends lost 1 base and 0 bases, in that order; junction bases with no gene match: 4. From germline, CDR1 is SQVTM and CDR2 ANQGSEA. The CDR3 length is 15 residues. The CDR3 sequence is CSVEGTSLSTDTQYF. CDR3 in DNA: TGCAGCGTTGAAGGGACTAGTTTGAGCACAGATACGCAGTATTTT.

V is TRBV7-3 and J is TRBJ2-1, with 13 bases aligning to TRBD2. Germline V gene data show CDR1 as SGHTA and CDR2 as FQGTGA. Trimming removed 5 bases from V and 9 bases from J; junction bases left unmatched: 10. The CDR3 contains 16 residues. CDR3 nucleotide sequence: TGTGCCAGCAGCCACGCAGGGACTAGCGGGAAGAGTGAGCAGTTCTTC. The encoded protein is CASSHAGTSGKSEQFF.

This chain links TRBV30 with TRBJ2-1, with a weak D call TRBD2 (5 bases). Germline values: CDR1 GTSNPN, CDR2 SVGIG (reference sequence). V was clipped by 0 bases and J by 10 bases, with 13 bases between them. The CDR3 covers 13 residues. The CDR3 loop is CAWSVLALEEQFF. DNA of the CDR3: TGTGCCTGGAGTGTTCTAGCCCTGGAGGAGCAGTTCTTC.

The V gene is TRBV19, the J gene TRBJ2-3; D is perhaps TRBD2 (5 bases). This CDR3 contains 13 residues. Germline assignment: CDR1 LNHDA and CDR2 SQIVND (reference sequence). V lost 4 bases and J lost 1, with 6 bases in between. The CDR3 DNA reads TGTGCCAGTAGTAGAGCGGGCACAGATACGCAGTATTTT. Amino acid sequence: CASSRAGTDTQYF.

This chain uses TRBV10-2 with TRBJ1-2; D might be TRBD1 (5 bases). The CDR3 is made up of 13 amino acids. Germline CDR1 reads WSHSY; CDR2 reads SAAADI. Trimming took off 2 bases at V and 4 bases at J, with 8 bases between the two ends. CDR3 sequence reads: CASSEGQGYGYTF. The CDR3 DNA reads TGCGCCAGCAGTGAGGGGCAGGGCTATGGCTACACCTTC.

The rearrangement links TRBV28 to TRBJ2-7; D is perhaps TRBD1 (6 bases). CDR1 and CDR2 from the germline V gene are MDHEN and SYDVKM. CDR3 size: 15 residues. V was clipped by 2 bases and J by 0 bases, with 11 bases between them. Here the CDR3 reads CASSLLSDSSYEQYF. CDR3 bases: TGTGCCAGCAGTTTACTATCGGACAGCTCCTACGAGCAGTACTTC.